This T cell receptor beta chain was identified in a study of response to subunit inactivated influenza vaccine (dated by TCRdb to 2017 to 2018). About the full investigation: Deep quantitative profiling of the T cell receptor repertoire was used in the study to follow responses to a trivalent subunit inactivated influenza vaccine. What the research found in general, with its limitations: It was suggested by the authors that each seasonal influenza vaccination may recruit only a limited number of new T cells.

Notes on this clonotype: Its recognized antigen is unknown. There are no base qualities to consult, and no much larger clone falls within one base.

To prepare the library, RT-PCR was applied. The sequencer listed for this sample is Illumina HiSeq 2500. Using fastp trimming at Q25 and MiXCR clonotype assembly, TCRdb reanalyzed the public sequencing data and kept in-frame beta chains. Each entry merges the rows of one CDR3 protein and shows their most common DNA and genes. The sample profile shows roughly 700,000 distinct CDR3 sequences; roughly 14% of them were found once. Clones ranked in the top ten supply roughly 6.4% of the sample. Based on the germline V gene, the CDR1 and CDR2 sequences are MDHEN and SYDVKM. V lost 7 bases and J lost 1 base; the stretch between them is 14 bases long. The CDR3, from cysteine to phenylalanine, totals 14 residues. Only the CDR3 part of the read is kept: 42 bases, read in frame from the first base.

In this chain, TRBV28 is recombined with TRBJ2-7, with TRBD1 perhaps the D gene, on 6 matching bases. The clonotype was recovered from a man in his fifties or sixties who received an inactivated influenza vaccine. Donor details come from another sample of the same person, matched by shared clones. The sample here was PBMCs from blood, taken around 14 days before vaccination. The sequence in DNA is TGTGCCAGCAAGAAGACAGGCTCATCCTACGAGCAGTACTTC. Its protein product is CASKKTGSSYEQYF.